Below are 13 T cell receptor beta chains sequenced from a single sample in a study of blood T cell repertoires in COVID-19. Profiled with immunoSEQ multiplex PCR; TCRdb holds only in-frame clones, not every one. Of about 120,000 clones listed, around 89% are singletons. Material: peripheral blood. The receptors come from a woman in her fifties or sixties with COVID-19, enrolled during active disease.

The rearrangement joins TRBV18 to TRBJ1-6; tentative D call: TRBD1 (5 bases). Per the germline V gene, CDR1 is KGHSH and CDR2 is LQKENI. The V end lost 2 bases, the J end lost 5 bases, and 16 bases lay between the germline ends. The CDR3 sequence is 17 residues long. In DNA form, the CDR3 reads TGTGCCAGCTCACCAAATGTAGCAGGGTCTCATAATTCACCCCTCCACTTT. It translates to CASSPNVAGSHNSPLHF.

This rearrangement joins TRBV7-3 to TRBJ2-3; 11 bases are shared with TRBD2. The CDR3 totals 15 residues. V lost 5 bases and J lost 1; bases outside the gene matches: 2. Per germline, CDR1 SGHTA and CDR2 FQGTGA. The DNA of the CDR3 is TGTGCCAGCAGCCTACTAGCGGGGGGCACAGATACGCAGTATTTT. This sequence encodes CASSLLAGGTDTQYF.

The chain is built from TRBV5-4 and TRBJ2-3; D not resolved. Germline CDR1 SGHNT, CDR2 YYREEE (reference sequence). Trimming took off 4 bases at V and 1 base at J, with 10 bases between the two ends. This CDR3 comprises 14 residues. Here the CDR3 DNA reads TGTGCCAGCAGCGGGCCGTTGGGCACAGATACGCAGTATTTT. Its protein is CASSGPLGTDTQYF.

The chain uses TRBV11-2 and TRBJ2-7; D is possibly TRBD1 (5 bases). V gave up 0 bases and J gave up 3 bases, with 9 bases separating them. Germline V gene sequence: CDR1 SGHAT, CDR2 FQNNGV. The CDR3 loop spans 14 amino acids. The CDR3 sequence: CASSLEQALYEQYF. CDR3 nucleotides: TGTGCCAGCAGCTTAGAACAGGCCCTCTACGAGCAGTACTTC.

The V gene is TRBV7-3, the J gene TRBJ1-2; 8 nucleotides match TRBD1. Per germline, CDR1 SGHTA and CDR2 FQGTGA. Trimming cost V 5 bases and J 3 bases; bases outside gene matches: 2. The CDR3 has 13 residues. CDR3 sequence: CASSPDRDYGYTF. CDR3 DNA sequence: TGTGCCAGCAGCCCGGACAGGGACTATGGCTACACCTTC.

The chain uses TRBV19 and TRBJ1-2; 11 nucleotides line up with TRBD1. V gave up 4 bases and J gave up 3 bases; unmatched junction bases: 10. Germline V gives CDR1 LNHDA, CDR2 SQIVND (reference sequence). The CDR3 is made up of 17 amino acids. The CDR3 here is CASSRGQGESVYYGYTF. The CDR3 DNA sequence: TGTGCCAGTAGTAGGGGACAGGGGGAGTCAGTATACTATGGCTACACCTTC.

This sequence joins TRBV7-3 and TRBJ1-1, with D hard to call. CDR3 length equals 13 residues. Trimming left V 5 bases short and J 4 bases short, with 11 bases between. Germline V gene lookup returns CDR1 SGHTA and CDR2 FQGTGA. The CDR3 protein is CASSPVSGTEAFF. The CDR3 DNA reads TGTGCCAGCAGCCCGGTGAGCGGCACTGAAGCTTTCTTT. Full variable domain (remainder filled in from reference TRBV7-3 and TRBJ1-1): GAGVSQTPSNKVTEKGKYVELRCDPISGHTALYWYRQSLGQGPEFLIYFQGTGAADDSGLPNDRFFAVRPEGSVSTLKIQRTERGDSAVYLCASSPVSGTEAFFGQGTRLTVV.

This chain uses TRBV6-5 with TRBJ1-2, with D tentatively TRBD1 (5 bases). The germline V gene encodes CDR1 MNHEY and CDR2 SVGAGI. Trimming left V 0 bases short and J 4 bases short, with 12 bases between. The CDR3 spans 15 residues. The CDR3 region has the DNA TGTGCCAGCAGTTACTCAGGCAGGGTGGGCTATGGCTACACCTTC. It is translated as CASSYSGRVGYGYTF.

The chain links TRBV7-9 to TRBJ2-7, with TRBD2 as a possible D gene (5 bases). The germline V gene encodes CDR1 SEHNR and CDR2 FQNEAQ (reference sequence). V was cut by 2 bases and J by 3 bases, with 14 bases left in between. There are 15 residues in the CDR3. This chain's CDR3 is CASSLFWFGGYEQYF. The CDR3 DNA reads TGTGCCAGCAGCTTATTTTGGTTTGGAGGCTACGAGCAGTACTTC.

The chain couples TRBV5-4 to TRBJ2-7, with TRBD1 as a possible D gene (7 bases). Trimming took off 3 bases at V and 0 bases at J, with 16 bases between the two ends. Germline CDR1 reads SGHNT; CDR2 reads YYREEE (reference sequence). The CDR3 is 16 residues long. CDR3 protein: CASSWAGGGLSYEQYF. DNA of the CDR3: TGTGCCAGCAGCTGGGCTGGAGGGGGCCTCTCCTACGAGCAGTACTTC.

This clone was observed a single time. The chain links TRBV19 to TRBJ1-1, with no clear D. Germline-derived CDR1 and CDR2 are LNHDA and SQIVND (reference sequence). The CDR3 runs to 12 residues. Trimming stripped 1 base from V and 4 bases from J, with 4 bases between. CDR3 in amino acids: CASSIGVTEAFF. The CDR3 nucleotides read TGTGCCAGTAGTATAGGCGTCACTGAAGCTTTCTTT.

The V gene is TRBV13, the J gene TRBJ2-5; TRBD2 matches 9 bases. From germline, CDR1 is PRHDT and CDR2 FYEKMQ (reference sequence). V lost 0 bases to trimming and J lost 1 base; unmatched junction nucleotides: 27. The CDR3 covers 24 residues. The CDR3 nucleotides are TGTGCCAGCAGCTTAGGCCCTCGGGGTAGCGGGGGTTCGGACCCCGGGAGGCGCCAAGAGACCCAGTACTTC. Translated, it gives CASSLGPRGSGGSDPGRRQETQYF. Combining the CDR3 with reference TRBV13 and TRBJ2-5 gives the whole variable domain AAGVIQSPRHLIKEKRETATLKCYPIPRHDTVYWYQQGPGQDPQFLISFYEKMQSDKGSIPDRFSAQQFSDYHSELNMSSLELGDSALYFCASSLGPRGSGGSDPGRRQETQYFGPGTRLLVL.

J is TRBJ1-2 and V is TRBV15, with 10 bases fitting TRBD1. The germline V gene encodes CDR1 LNHNV and CDR2 YYDKDF (reference sequence). CDR3 length: 18 residues. Trimming cost V 1 base and J 6 bases; bases outside gene matches: 14. As DNA, the CDR3 is TGTGCCACCAGCAGAGTTCGGTTTGAGACAGGGGGCGCCAATGGCTACACCTTC. Amino acid sequence: CATSRVRFETGGANGYTF. Drawing the rest from reference TRBV15 and TRBJ1-2, the complete variable domain is DAMVIQNPRYQVTQFGKPVTLSCSQTLNHNVMYWYQQKSSQAPKLLFHYYDKDFNNEADTPDNFQSRRPNTSFCFLDIRSPGLGDTAMYLCATSRVRFETGGANGYTFGSGTRLTVV.